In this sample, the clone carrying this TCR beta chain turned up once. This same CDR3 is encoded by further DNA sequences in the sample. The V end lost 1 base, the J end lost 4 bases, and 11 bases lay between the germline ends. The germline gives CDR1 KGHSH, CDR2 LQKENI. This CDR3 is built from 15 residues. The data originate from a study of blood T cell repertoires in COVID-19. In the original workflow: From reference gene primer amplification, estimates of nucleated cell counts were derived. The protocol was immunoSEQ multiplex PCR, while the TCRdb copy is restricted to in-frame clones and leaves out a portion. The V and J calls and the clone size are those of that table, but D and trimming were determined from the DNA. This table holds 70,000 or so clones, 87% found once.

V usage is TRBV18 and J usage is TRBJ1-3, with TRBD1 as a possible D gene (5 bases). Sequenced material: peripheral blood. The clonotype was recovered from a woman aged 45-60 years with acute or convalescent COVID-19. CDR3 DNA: TGTGCCAGCTCACCACGGCGACAGCTAGGAAACACCATATATTTT. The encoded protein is CASSPRRQLGNTIYF.